These T cell receptor beta chains were read from a single sample in a study of OX40 agonist ivuxolimab in advanced cancers. Sequencing was performed with immunoSEQ multiplex PCR; in TCRdb, only in-frame clones are kept and a portion is missing. The top ten hold 9% to 10% of the sample, which has 75,000 to 95,000 clones, around 90% seen once. Sequenced material: CD4+ or CD8+ T cells sorted from blood, taken in a trial of the OX40 agonist ivuxolimab. Receptor source: an adult with an advanced solid tumor such as melanoma, head and neck, liver or kidney cancer. The CDR3 runs from the conserved cysteine through the conserved F or W. D genes are given only for firm matches. Rows give clone size only sometimes, using once, few, many, or a class for an expanded clone.

cdr3_length: 16
v_call: TRBV6-6
clone_size: -
j_call: TRBJ2-3
d_call: TRBD2
cdr3_aa: CASSPWTSGSTDTQYF
cdr3_nt: TGTGCCAGCAGTCCCTGGACTAGCGGGAGCACAGATACGCAGTATTTT

cdr3_length: 15
v_call: TRBV5-1
clone_size: -
j_call: TRBJ1-4
d_call: TRBD1
cdr3_aa: CASSSGQGSNEKLFF
cdr3_nt: TGCGCCAGCAGCTCAGGACAGGGCTCTAATGAAAAACTGTTTTTT

cdr3_length: 16
v_call: TRBV5-1
clone_size: once
j_call: TRBJ2-1
d_call: TRBD1
cdr3_aa: CASSGGTGGSYNEQFF
cdr3_nt: TGCGCCAGCAGCGGAGGCACAGGGGGCTCCTACAATGAGCAGTTCTTC

cdr3_length: 14
v_call: TRBV29-1
clone_size: -
j_call: TRBJ2-3
d_call: -
cdr3_aa: CSVVTGSSSDTQYF
cdr3_nt: TGCAGCGTTGTAACAGGGTCATCTTCAGATACGCAGTATTTT

cdr3_length: 14
v_call: TRBV5-1
clone_size: -
j_call: TRBJ2-1
d_call: -
cdr3_aa: CASGEGQGRNEQFF
cdr3_nt: TGCGCCAGCGGGGAGGGTCAGGGGAGGAATGAGCAGTTCTTC

cdr3_length: 14
v_call: TRBV10-3
clone_size: -
j_call: TRBJ1-1
d_call: -
cdr3_aa: CAISREIGSTEAFF
cdr3_nt: TGTGCCATTAGTCGAGAGATCGGCTCCACTGAAGCTTTCTTT

cdr3_length: 15
v_call: TRBV19
clone_size: -
j_call: TRBJ2-1
d_call: -
cdr3_aa: CASSIAGTGYNEQFF
cdr3_nt: TGTGCCAGTAGTATTGCGGGCACAGGCTACAATGAGCAGTTCTTC

cdr3_length: 18
v_call: TRBV11-2
clone_size: -
j_call: TRBJ1-3
d_call: -
cdr3_aa: CASSFFTAPWPSGNTIYF
cdr3_nt: TGTGCCAGCAGCTTCTTCACGGCCCCCTGGCCCTCTGGAAACACCATATATTTT

cdr3_length: 14
v_call: TRBV4-1
clone_size: -
j_call: TRBJ1-1
d_call: -
cdr3_aa: CASSQDGTGRRAFF
cdr3_nt: TGCGCCAGCAGCCAAGACGGTACGGGGCGCCGGGCTTTCTTT

cdr3_length: 14
v_call: TRBV6-1
clone_size: -
j_call: TRBJ1-3
d_call: -
cdr3_aa: CASSEAPSGNTIYF
cdr3_nt: TGTGCCAGCAGTGAAGCCCCGTCTGGAAACACCATATATTTT

cdr3_length: 13
v_call: TRBV5-1
clone_size: -
j_call: TRBJ2-1
d_call: -
cdr3_aa: CASSFELVNEQFF
cdr3_nt: TGCGCCAGCAGCTTCGAACTAGTCAATGAGCAGTTCTTC

cdr3_length: 14
v_call: TRBV9
clone_size: -
j_call: TRBJ2-3
d_call: TRBD2
cdr3_aa: CASSGLAGTDTQYF
cdr3_nt: TGTGCCAGCAGCGGCCTAGCGGGCACAGATACGCAGTATTTT

cdr3_length: 15
v_call: TRBV18
clone_size: -
j_call: TRBJ1-1
d_call: TRBD1
cdr3_aa: CASSRQGPKQSEAFF
cdr3_nt: TGTGCCAGCTCACGACAGGGGCCTAAACAGAGTGAAGCTTTCTTT

cdr3_length: 15
v_call: TRBV18
clone_size: -
j_call: TRBJ1-1
d_call: -
cdr3_aa: CASSPVVRTSAEAFF
cdr3_nt: TGTGCCAGCTCACCAGTGGTAAGGACTTCGGCTGAAGCTTTCTTT

cdr3_length: 16
v_call: TRBV28
clone_size: -
j_call: TRBJ1-2
d_call: TRBD1
cdr3_aa: CASSGDWGTVNYGYTF
cdr3_nt: TGTGCCAGCAGTGGGGACTGGGGGACAGTTAACTATGGCTACACCTTC

cdr3_length: 14
v_call: TRBV11-3
clone_size: once
j_call: TRBJ2-2
d_call: -
cdr3_aa: CASRQAPNTGELFF
cdr3_nt: TGTGCCAGCAGGCAAGCACCGAACACCGGGGAGCTGTTTTTT

cdr3_length: 14
v_call: TRBV28
clone_size: once
j_call: TRBJ2-2
d_call: TRBD2
cdr3_aa: CATNELAGTGELFF
cdr3_nt: TGTGCCACCAACGAATTAGCGGGCACCGGGGAGCTGTTTTTT

cdr3_length: 14
v_call: TRBV25-1
clone_size: -
j_call: TRBJ2-2
d_call: -
cdr3_aa: CASSESIGQRELFF
cdr3_nt: TGTGCCAGCAGTGAATCCATAGGACAGCGGGAGCTGTTTTTT

cdr3_length: 15
v_call: TRBV9
clone_size: -
j_call: TRBJ1-2
d_call: TRBD1
cdr3_aa: CASSGLGQANYGYTF
cdr3_nt: TGTGCCAGCAGCGGCCTGGGACAGGCAAACTATGGCTACACCTTC

cdr3_length: 14
v_call: TRBV5-1
clone_size: -
j_call: TRBJ2-1
d_call: -
cdr3_aa: CASSGAAARNEQFF
cdr3_nt: TGCGCCAGCAGCGGGGCGGCTGCGCGCAATGAGCAGTTCTTC

cdr3_length: 14
v_call: TRBV6-7
clone_size: -
j_call: TRBJ2-4
d_call: -
cdr3_aa: CASSAGSCPNIQYF
cdr3_nt: TGTGCCAGCAGTGCCGGATCGTGCCCTAACATTCAGTACTTC

cdr3_length: 15
v_call: TRBV9
clone_size: -
j_call: TRBJ2-3
d_call: -
cdr3_aa: CASSTGAHSTDTQYF
cdr3_nt: TGTGCCAGCAGCACTGGGGCCCATAGCACAGATACGCAGTATTTT

cdr3_length: 14
v_call: TRBV7-9
clone_size: -
j_call: TRBJ2-2
d_call: -
cdr3_aa: CASSLQGNTGELFF
cdr3_nt: TGTGCCAGCAGCTTACAGGGAAACACCGGGGAGCTGTTTTTT